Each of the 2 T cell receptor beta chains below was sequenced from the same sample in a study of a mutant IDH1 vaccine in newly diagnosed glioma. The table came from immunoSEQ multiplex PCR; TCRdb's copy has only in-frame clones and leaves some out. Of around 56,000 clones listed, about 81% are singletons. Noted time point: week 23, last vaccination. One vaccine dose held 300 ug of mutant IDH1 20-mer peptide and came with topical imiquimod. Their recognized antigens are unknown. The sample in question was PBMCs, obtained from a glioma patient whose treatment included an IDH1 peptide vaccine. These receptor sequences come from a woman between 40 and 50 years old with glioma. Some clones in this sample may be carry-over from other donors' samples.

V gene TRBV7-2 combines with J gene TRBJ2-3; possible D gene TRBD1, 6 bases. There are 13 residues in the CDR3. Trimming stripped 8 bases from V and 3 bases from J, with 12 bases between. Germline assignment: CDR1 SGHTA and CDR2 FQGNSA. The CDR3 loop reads CASLQGVTDTQYF. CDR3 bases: TGTGCCAGCCTACAGGGTGTTACAGATACGCAGTATTTT.

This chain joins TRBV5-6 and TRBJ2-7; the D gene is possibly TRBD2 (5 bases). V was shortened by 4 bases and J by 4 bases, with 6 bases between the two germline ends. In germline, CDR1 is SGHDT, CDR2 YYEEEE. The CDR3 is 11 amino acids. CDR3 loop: CASSREYEQYF. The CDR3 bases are TGTGCCAGCAGCCGGGAATACGAGCAGTACTTC.